A single sample is the source of the 7 T cell receptor beta chains below, sequenced in a study of blood T cell repertoires in COVID-19. The protocol was immunoSEQ multiplex PCR, while the TCRdb copy is restricted to in-frame clones and leaves out a portion. The profile covers around 200,000 clones, with approximately 88% appearing a single time and approximately 10% taken by the ten largest. The sample consisted of PBMCs or T cells enriched from blood (not recorded which). The source of these receptors is a young man with acute COVID-19.

The CDR3 DNA follows: TGTGCCAGCTCACCACCGAATGCAGGGATAGAGGACACCATATATTTT. Translating gives CASSPPNAGIEDTIYF. The V gene is TRBV18, the J gene TRBJ1-3; D is perhaps TRBD1 (5 bases). Trimming removed 0 bases from V and 8 bases from J, with 17 bases in between. Germline V gives CDR1 KGHSH, CDR2 LQKENI. CDR3 length: 16 amino acids.

The chain couples TRBV1 to TRBJ2-5; the table's D call TRBD2 went unverified against the DNA. TRBV1 is deemed a pseudogene. This CDR3 is 17 amino acids long. CDR3 sequence: CTSSHGEAGGPWETQYF. CDR3 bases: TGCACCAGCAGCCATGGGGAGGCGGGAGGGCCATGGGAGACCCAGTACTTC.

The table lists this clone with a few counts. The J gene is TRBJ1-2, the V gene TRBV28; D unresolved. The CDR3 runs to 16 residues. The germline CDR1 and CDR2 sequences are MDHEN and SYDVKM. Trimming removed 1 base at V and 0 bases at J, with 12 bases between. CDR3 in amino acids: CASSLLGEGANYGYTF. CDR3 nucleotides: TGTGCCAGCAGTTTATTAGGCGAGGGAGCTAACTATGGCTACACCTTC.

The CDR3 bases are TGTGCCAGCAGAACCGGGACAGCTCAAGAGACCCAGTACTTC. It translates to CASRTGTAQETQYF. V and J are TRBV5-8 and TRBJ2-5; 7 positions match TRBD1. This CDR3 region has 14 residues. Trimming took 5 bases from V and 2 from J; bases not matched to a gene: 6. Germline CDR1 SGHTS, CDR2 YDEGEE.

This chain joins TRBV13 and TRBJ2-7; D call uncertain. Germline V CDR1 and CDR2: PRHDT, FYEKMQ (reference sequence). CDR3 length: 12 residues. The ends were cut back, 3 bases at V and 6 bases at J, with 9 bases in the middle. Here the CDR3 reads CASSLQWAEQYF. The CDR3, as DNA: TGTGCCAGCAGCTTGCAATGGGCCGAGCAGTACTTC.

The chain carries TRBV10-2 and TRBJ2-7; D is ambiguous. There are 15 residues in the CDR3. V was clipped by 0 bases and J by 2 bases, with 11 bases between them. Germline values: CDR1 WSHSY, CDR2 SAAADI. The CDR3, as DNA: TGCGCCAGCAGTGAGTCTAATCGACAAGCCTACGAGCAGTACTTC. Amino acid sequence: CASSESNRQAYEQYF.

This clone was seen once. The V gene is TRBV6-1, the J gene TRBJ2-1; TRBD2 aligns across 7 bases. This CDR3 spans 14 amino acids. CDR1 is MNHNS, CDR2 SASEGT, per germline. The V gene end was trimmed by 0 bases and the J gene end by 4 bases; junction bases not matched to a gene: 0. CDR3 amino acids: CASSEAGGYNEQFF. CDR3 nucleotides: TGTGCCAGCAGTGAAGCGGGGGGGTACAATGAGCAGTTCTTC.